This is a list of T cell receptor beta chains from one sample in a study of identical twins. TCRdb passed the 5' RACE reads through MiXCR, listing each CDR3 protein once. The data show around 250,000 distinct CDR3 sequences, around 6.6% seen once. Another study also made use of these data, one on yellow fever vaccine responses in identical twins.

The specimen sequenced was memory (CD45RO+) T cells sorted from blood. These receptor sequences come from a woman between 18 and 29 years old in good health. CDR3s include the opening cysteine and the closing phenylalanine or tryptophan. A D gene is named only where the DNA matches it firmly. Clone sizes are given selectively: once, few, many, or a class where the clone is expanded.

v_gene,d_gene,j_gene,abundance,CDR3aa,CDR3nt
TRBV11-1,TRBD2,TRBJ2-1,-,CASSPKGLAGGQLLYNEQFF,TGTGCCAGCAGCCCAAAAGGACTAGCGGGAGGCCAACTCCTATACAATGAGCAGTTCTTC
TRBV3-1,TRBD2,TRBJ2-5,few,CASSTLSGGASTQYF,TGTGCCAGCAGTACTCTTAGCGGGGGCGCCTCGACCCAGTACTTC
TRBV3-1,-,TRBJ1-1,many,CASSHEGEAFF,TGTGCCAGCAGCCACGAGGGGGAAGCTTTCTTT
TRBV4-1,-,TRBJ2-7,-,CASSLMLGWAYEQYF,TGCGCCAGCAGCCTCATGCTAGGGTGGGCCTACGAGCAGTACTTC
TRBV12-3/TRBV12-4,-,TRBJ1-2,many,CASSLREKSLKGYTF,TGTGCCAGCAGTTTACGGGAAAAGTCTTTGAAGGGCTACACCTTC
TRBV24-1,TRBD2,TRBJ2-1,many,CATSDTGGGSYNEQFF,TGTGCCACCAGTGATACCGGGGGGGGGTCATACAATGAGCAGTTCTTC
TRBV12-3/TRBV12-4,TRBD2,TRBJ2-2,few,CASSRLAGGTNTGELFF,TGTGCCAGCAGTAGACTAGCGGGGGGAACGAACACCGGGGAGCTGTTTTTT
TRBV9,TRBD1,TRBJ2-3,-,CASSVDRGQTDTQYF,TGTGCCAGCAGCGTAGACAGGGGGCAAACAGATACGCAGTATTTT
TRBV20-1,-,TRBJ1-1,few,CSARTSLSVAEAFF,TGCAGTGCTAGAACATCTTTGTCTGTTGCTGAAGCTTTCTTT
TRBV2,-,TRBJ2-4,many,CASSWADTLAKNIQYF,TGTGCCAGCAGCTGGGCCGACACCTTAGCCAAAAACATTCAGTACTTC
TRBV4-1,-,TRBJ1-1,many,CASSRHQGPEAFF,TGCGCCAGCAGCCGTCACCAGGGGCCTGAAGCTTTCTTT
TRBV7-8,-,TRBJ2-3,many,CASSLGGGHITDTQYF,TGTGCCAGCAGCTTAGGGGGGGGGCATATCACAGATACGCAGTATTTT
TRBV20-1,TRBD2,TRBJ2-1,many,CSATVQRDSYNEQFF,TGCAGTGCTACAGTTCAGCGGGACTCCTACAATGAGCAGTTCTTC
TRBV28,TRBD1,TRBJ2-6,few,CASSAPGGYSGANVLTF,TGTGCCAGCAGTGCTCCAGGGGGTTACTCTGGGGCCAACGTCCTGACTTTC
TRBV12-3/TRBV12-4,-,TRBJ2-1,many,CAIASFSYNEQFF,TGTGCCATCGCCTCGTTCTCCTACAATGAGCAGTTCTTC
TRBV10-3,TRBD1,TRBJ2-5,many,CAISARTGETQYF,TGTGCCATCAGTGCCCGGACAGGAGAGACCCAGTACTTC
TRBV5-1,-,TRBJ2-5,-,CASSFQAETQYF,TGCGCCAGCAGCTTTCAGGCCGAGACCCAGTACTTC
TRBV6-6,-,TRBJ1-1,many,CASSFVTNTEAFF,TGTGCCAGCAGTTTTGTGACGAACACTGAAGCTTTCTTT
TRBV20-1,TRBD2,TRBJ2-1,-,CSALTSGGASLSYNEQFF,TGCAGTGCCTTGACTAGCGGGGGGGCGAGTCTGTCCTACAATGAGCAGTTCTTC
TRBV20-1,-,TRBJ2-3,-,CSARDYKGSPTDTQYF,TGCAGTGCTAGAGATTATAAGGGATCTCCCACAGATACGCAGTATTTT
TRBV6-1,-,TRBJ2-2,many,CASRGEGGTGELFF,TGTGCCAGCAGGGGGGAAGGGGGCACCGGGGAGCTGTTTTTT
TRBV2,-,TRBJ1-1,few,CASRVMNTEAFF,TGTGCCAGCCGCGTTATGAACACTGAAGCTTTCTTT
TRBV11-2,-,TRBJ1-1,-,CASSLEGQSNTEAFF,TGTGCCAGCAGCTTAGAGGGGCAATCGAACACTGAAGCTTTCTTT
TRBV20-1,TRBD1,TRBJ1-5,-,CSVRGQANQPQHF,TGCAGTGTAAGGGGGCAGGCTAATCAGCCCCAGCATTTT
TRBV5-6,-,TRBJ2-1,-,CASRSLGEQFF,TGTGCCAGCAGGAGCCTTGGTGAGCAGTTCTTC
TRBV28,-,TRBJ2-3,few,CASTQTGGTSTDTQYF,TGTGCCAGCACACAAACCGGTGGGACTAGCACAGATACGCAGTATTTT
TRBV7-3,-,TRBJ2-1,many,CASARVQKNEQFF,TGTGCCAGCGCGCGGGTACAGAAAAATGAGCAGTTCTTC
TRBV20-1,TRBD2,TRBJ2-1,few,CSALTSGRGTYNEQFF,TGCAGTGCTCTCACTAGCGGGAGAGGGACCTACAATGAGCAGTTCTTC
TRBV5-1,-,TRBJ2-2,many,CASSFAGLGTGELFF,TGCGCCAGCAGCTTCGCGGGGCTTGGCACCGGGGAGCTGTTTTTT